This is a list of T cell receptor beta chains from one sample in a study of early T cells in non-severe SARS-CoV-2 infection. TCRdb reprocessed the 5' RACE reads via MiXCR and lists one record per CDR3 protein. Of 70,000 to 95,000 distinct CDR3 sequences detected, over 12% appear once; the ten largest clones hold around 0.5%. Sequenced: whole blood. These receptors were obtained from an adult who was a healthcare worker with PCR-confirmed SARS-CoV-2 infection or an uninfected control (not recorded which). CDR3s include the opening cysteine and the closing phenylalanine or tryptophan.

J gene | V gene | CDR3 protein
TRBJ1-1 | TRBV29-1 | CSGVTRGNTEAFF
TRBJ2-3 | TRBV28 | CASSGHTQYF
TRBJ1-6 | TRBV27 | CASSLLGGYRSPLHF
TRBJ1-3 | TRBV5-1 | CASSPGHNSGNTIYF
TRBJ1-2 | TRBV29-1 | CSVEDWGQDGYTF
TRBJ1-1 | TRBV3-1 | CASSPGPTQNTEAFF
TRBJ2-3 | TRBV5-5 | CASSLEVGLGRTDTQYF
TRBJ2-2 | TRBV7-8 | CASSLITRTSGELFF
TRBJ1-2 | TRBV29-1 | CSVARGHLGYTF
TRBJ1-2 | TRBV9 | CASSVSVDNYGYTF
TRBJ2-4 | TRBV9 | CASSAGGPGKNIQYF
TRBJ1-2 | TRBV19 | CASSMTGGYGYTF
TRBJ1-1 | TRBV5-1 | CASSRHGQTNTEAFF
TRBJ2-1 | TRBV4-1 | CASSQVWTSMVEQFF
TRBJ1-2 | TRBV19 | CASSVAGRLNYGYTF
TRBJ2-6 | TRBV18 | CASSPLGAGANVLTF
TRBJ2-1 | TRBV7-2 | CASSHSGGVLFF
TRBJ2-2 | TRBV6-6 | CASSRASGLAENTGELFF
TRBJ2-5 | TRBV5-1 | CASSLAASQETQYF
TRBJ1-1 | TRBV15 | CATSWPGNTEAFF
TRBJ2-3 | TRBV7-9 | CASSSTLQGERGGRDTQYF
TRBJ2-1 | TRBV24-1 | CATSETGSYNEQFF
TRBJ2-3 | TRBV20-1 | CSARIDRGDTQYF
TRBJ1-3 | TRBV10-3 | CAIGKGDSPGNTIYF
TRBJ2-3 | TRBV11-2 | CASSLDADTQYF
TRBJ1-2 | TRBV27 | CASSLSGGFIGYTF
TRBJ2-5 | TRBV5-1 | CASSLRPAQTQYF
TRBJ1-2 | TRBV5-1 | CASSLEQGFYGYTF
TRBJ1-1 | TRBV2 | CASIWNTEAFF
TRBJ2-3 | TRBV7-2 | CASSLARANTQYF
TRBJ2-3 | TRBV10-3 | CAISESVLAGVLDTQYF
TRBJ2-5 | TRBV9 | CASSVGSREETQYF
TRBJ1-2 | TRBV5-4 | CASSYTGADGYTF
TRBJ2-5 | TRBV29-1 | CSVTGTPKGKETQYF
TRBJ2-5 | TRBV5-1 | CASSSHTGLAGGRQETQYF
TRBJ1-6 | TRBV6-1 | CASSAGNSPLHF
TRBJ2-4 | TRBV10-3 | CAISDPNGLSGDIQYF
TRBJ2-3 | TRBV10-1 | CASSGPGLRGYDTQYF
TRBJ2-5 | TRBV7-8 | CASSLDGTGVETQYF
TRBJ2-6 | TRBV9 | CASSVPGSGANVLTF
TRBJ2-1 | TRBV6-5 | CASSPLEGRGNEQFF
TRBJ2-2 | TRBV5-1 | CASSPGLAPNTGELFF
TRBJ2-5 | TRBV6-1 | CASSIAGAETQYF
TRBJ1-2 | TRBV3-1 | CASSQTQGGYGYTF
TRBJ1-1 | TRBV6-5 | CASSYSGTNAEAFF
TRBJ1-1 | TRBV5-8 | CASSLVVGTGAEAFF
TRBJ1-2 | TRBV5-5 | CASSLAAHGDGYTF
TRBJ2-1 | TRBV7-2 | CASSLDVGEQFF
TRBJ2-1 | TRBV11-2 | CASSLELAGGQNEQFF
TRBJ2-1 | TRBV6-5 | CASSYLAGGRNEQFF
TRBJ1-1 | TRBV2 | CASLRRQVNTEAFF
TRBJ2-3 | TRBV6-2/TRBV6-3 | CASASTDTQYF
TRBJ2-1 | TRBV5-1 | CASSPTSPTYNEQFF
TRBJ2-2 | TRBV4-1 | CASSQEEGNAGELFF
TRBJ1-1 | TRBV2 | CASLDRDRGWGTEAFF
TRBJ2-1 | TRBV6-2/TRBV6-3 | CASSSTRGLTNEQFF
TRBJ2-5 | TRBV11-2 | CASSYGLAGILETQYF